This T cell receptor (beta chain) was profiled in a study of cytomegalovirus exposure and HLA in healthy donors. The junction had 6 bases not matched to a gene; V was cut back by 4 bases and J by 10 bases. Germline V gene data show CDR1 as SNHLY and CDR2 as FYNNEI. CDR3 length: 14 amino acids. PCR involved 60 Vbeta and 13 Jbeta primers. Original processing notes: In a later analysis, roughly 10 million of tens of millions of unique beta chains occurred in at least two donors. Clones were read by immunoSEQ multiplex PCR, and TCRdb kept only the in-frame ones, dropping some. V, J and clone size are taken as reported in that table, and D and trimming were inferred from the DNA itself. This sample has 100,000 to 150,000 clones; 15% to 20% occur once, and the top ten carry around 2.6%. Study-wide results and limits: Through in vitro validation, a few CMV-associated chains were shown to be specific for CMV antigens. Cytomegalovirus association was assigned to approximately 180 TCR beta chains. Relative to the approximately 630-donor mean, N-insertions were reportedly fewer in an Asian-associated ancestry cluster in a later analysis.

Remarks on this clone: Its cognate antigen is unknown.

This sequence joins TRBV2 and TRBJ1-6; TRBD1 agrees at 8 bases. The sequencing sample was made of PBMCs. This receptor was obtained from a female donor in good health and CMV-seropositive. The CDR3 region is CASSGDRGGSPLHF. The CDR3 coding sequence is TGTGCCAGCAGTGGCGACAGGGGTGGATCACCCCTCCACTTT.